The clone carrying this T cell receptor (beta chain) was recorded once. This sample was included in a study of control samples from healthy donors and cancer patients. The V gene lost 2 bases and the J gene lost 7 bases, with 12 bases spanning the gap. The CDR3 contains 13 residues. Per germline, CDR1 SGDLS and CDR2 YYNGEE. Using immunoSEQ multiplex PCR, the repertoire was profiled, and TCRdb retains in-frame clones only, with some absent. In the table there are 65,000 to 100,000 clones, about nine tenths of which are singletons. The sequence was obtained from a man aged 50 to 59 in good health. Sequencing was performed on blood. The genes are TRBV9 and TRBJ1-2; unclear D gene. The chain's CDR3 is CASSVGVGGGYTF. CDR3 in DNA: TGTGCCAGCAGCGTCGGGGTCGGTGGTGGCTACACCTTC.